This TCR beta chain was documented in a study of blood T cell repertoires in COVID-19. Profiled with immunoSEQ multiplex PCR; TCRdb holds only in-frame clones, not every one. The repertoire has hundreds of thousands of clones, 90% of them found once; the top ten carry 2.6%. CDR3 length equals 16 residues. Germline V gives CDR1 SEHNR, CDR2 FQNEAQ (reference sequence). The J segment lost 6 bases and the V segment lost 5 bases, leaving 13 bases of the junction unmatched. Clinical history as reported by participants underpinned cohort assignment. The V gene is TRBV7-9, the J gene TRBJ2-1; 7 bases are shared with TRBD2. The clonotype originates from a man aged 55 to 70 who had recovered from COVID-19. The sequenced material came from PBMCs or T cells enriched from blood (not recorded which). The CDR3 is CASSSRVQREPNEQFF. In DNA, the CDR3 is TGTGCCAGCAGCAGTAGAGTACAGCGGGAACCCAATGAGCAGTTCTTC.